Listed below are T cell receptor beta chains from one sample, sequenced in a study of cytomegalovirus exposure and HLA in healthy donors. Assay used: immunoSEQ multiplex PCR; TCRdb lists only in-frame clones, some missing. In the table there are about 40,000 clones, 68% of which are singletons. The sample taken for sequencing was PBMCs. The receptors here all came from a man aged 40-49 years in good health and CMV-seronegative. Each CDR3 is given without its conserved first and last residue.

v_call,j_call,cdr3_aa
TRBV27,TRBJ1-5,ASSIQGNQPQH
TRBV28,TRBJ2-3,ASSFPGTDTQY
TRBV15,TRBJ2-3,ATSRDRDTQY
TRBV28,TRBJ1-5,ASSPTGRGNQPQH
TRBV7-2,TRBJ1-4,ASSPGQGTEKLF
TRBV5-1,TRBJ2-3,ASSARQGGPDTQY
TRBV2,TRBJ2-5,ASSEAGLAVEQETQY
TRBV6-4,TRBJ1-1,ASRKDSLNTEAF
TRBV5-1,TRBJ1-6,ASSLVSGNNSPLH
TRBV5-1,TRBJ1-4,ASSPSGGTNEKLF
TRBV7-8,TRBJ1-4,ASSPLAGNNEKLF
TRBV6-5,TRBJ1-6,ASSYRGALYNSPLH
TRBV5-4,TRBJ2-2,ASSRQGFSTGELF
TRBV28,TRBJ2-3,ASLTSTGPDTQY
TRBV5-4,TRBJ1-1,ASSTGTGRVTEAF
TRBV29-1,TRBJ1-2,SGTEGARYGYT